The clone carrying this TCR delta chain has at least ten counts. The TCRdb protein, from a much larger clone, departs from this DNA's translation at residue 7, likely by read error; the protein shown derives from the DNA. This sample is drawn from a study of γδ T cells in repeated Plasmodium falciparum infection. TCRdb re-processed the multiplex PCR reads via CATT. The table records around 46,000 delta-chain clones, less than 2% of them present only once. Gammadelta T cells were flow-sorted from PBMC into Vgamma9/Vdelta2+ and Vdelta2-negative populations for bulk analysis. V shed 3 bases, J shed 8 bases, and the junction held 7 bases outside the gene matches. CDR1 and CDR2 from the germline V gene are TSWWSYY and QGS. The CDR3 sequence is 15 residues long.

The TCR originated in a pool of human donors (malaria-infected and uninfected, not separated). This chain connects TRDV1 to TRDJ1, with TRDD3 matching over 12 bases. The sample was gamma-delta T cells from blood. CDR3 loop: CALGDCAGGYEKLIF. The CDR3 region has the DNA TGTGCTCTTGGGGACTGCGCTGGGGGATACGAGAAACTCATCTTT.